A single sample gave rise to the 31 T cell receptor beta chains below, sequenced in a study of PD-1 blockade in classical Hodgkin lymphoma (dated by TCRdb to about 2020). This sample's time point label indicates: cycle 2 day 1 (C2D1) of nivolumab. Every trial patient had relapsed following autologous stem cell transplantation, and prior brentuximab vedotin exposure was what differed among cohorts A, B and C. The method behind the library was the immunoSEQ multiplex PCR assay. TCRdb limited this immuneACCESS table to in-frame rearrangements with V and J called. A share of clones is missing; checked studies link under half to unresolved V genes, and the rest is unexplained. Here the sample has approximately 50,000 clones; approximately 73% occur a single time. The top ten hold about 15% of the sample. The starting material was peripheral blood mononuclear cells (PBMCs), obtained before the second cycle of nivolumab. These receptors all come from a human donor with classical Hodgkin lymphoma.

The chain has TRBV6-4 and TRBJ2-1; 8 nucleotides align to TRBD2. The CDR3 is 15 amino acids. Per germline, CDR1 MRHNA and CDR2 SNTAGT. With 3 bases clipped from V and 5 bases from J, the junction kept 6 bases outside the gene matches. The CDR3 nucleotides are TGTGCCAGCAGTGAAGCCGGGACTAGTAACAATGAGCAGTTCTTC. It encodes CASSEAGTSNNEQFF.

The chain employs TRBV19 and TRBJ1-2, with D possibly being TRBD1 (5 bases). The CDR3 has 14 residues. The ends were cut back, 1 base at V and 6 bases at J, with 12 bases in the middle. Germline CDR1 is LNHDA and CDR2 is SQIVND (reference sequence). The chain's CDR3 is CASSIGDATDGYTF. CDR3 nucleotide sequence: TGTGCCAGTAGTATAGGGGACGCGACAGATGGCTACACCTTC.

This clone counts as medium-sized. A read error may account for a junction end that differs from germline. This chain's CDR3 is CSARAGTMNF. In nucleotides, the CDR3 is TGCAGTGCTAGAGCCGGGACTATGAACTTC. The rearrangement joins TRBV20-1 to TRBJ2-4, with 7 positions matching TRBD2. This CDR3 has 10 amino acids. CDR1 and CDR2 from the germline V gene are DFQATT and SNEGSKA (reference sequence).

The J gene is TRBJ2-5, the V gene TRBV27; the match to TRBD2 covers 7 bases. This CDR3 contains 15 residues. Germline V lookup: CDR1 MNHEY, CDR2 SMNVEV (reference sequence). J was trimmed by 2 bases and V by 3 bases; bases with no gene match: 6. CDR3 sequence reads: CASSFLGGWQETQYF. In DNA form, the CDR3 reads TGTGCCAGCAGTTTTCTCGGGGGGTGGCAAGAGACCCAGTACTTC.

The CDR3 region is CASSAWGQTNYGYTF. The CDR3 region has the DNA TGTGCCAGCAGCGCCTGGGGACAGACTAACTATGGCTACACCTTC. The chain joins TRBV21-1 to TRBJ1-2; the table names TRBD1, a call not compared with the DNA. TRBV21-1 is a recognized pseudogene. This CDR3 region has 15 residues.

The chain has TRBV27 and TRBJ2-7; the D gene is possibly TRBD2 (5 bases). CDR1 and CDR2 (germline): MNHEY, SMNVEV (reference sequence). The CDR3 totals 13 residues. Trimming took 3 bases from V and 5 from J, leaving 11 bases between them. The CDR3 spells CASSFDPRDEQYF. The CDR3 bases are TGTGCCAGCAGTTTTGACCCGAGGGACGAGCAGTACTTC.

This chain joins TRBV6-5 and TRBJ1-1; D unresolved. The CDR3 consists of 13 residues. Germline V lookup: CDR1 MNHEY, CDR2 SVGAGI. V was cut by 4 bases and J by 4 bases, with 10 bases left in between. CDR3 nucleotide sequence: TGTGCCAGCAGTTCTGGACGAACCACTGAAGCTTTCTTT. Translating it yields CASSSGRTTEAFF.

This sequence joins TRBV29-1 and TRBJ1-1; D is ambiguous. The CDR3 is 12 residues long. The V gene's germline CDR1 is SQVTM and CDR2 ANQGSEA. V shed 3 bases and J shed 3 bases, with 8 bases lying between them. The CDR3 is CSVEGLDTEAFF. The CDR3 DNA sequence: TGCAGCGTTGAGGGTTTGGACACTGAAGCTTTCTTT.

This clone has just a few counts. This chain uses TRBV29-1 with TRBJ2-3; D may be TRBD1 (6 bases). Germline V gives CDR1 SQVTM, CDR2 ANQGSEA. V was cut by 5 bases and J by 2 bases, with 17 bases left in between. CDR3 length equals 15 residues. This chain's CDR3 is CSVQGRGPATDTQYF. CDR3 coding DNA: TGCAGCGTTCAGGGCAGGGGACCCGCCACAGATACGCAGTATTTT.

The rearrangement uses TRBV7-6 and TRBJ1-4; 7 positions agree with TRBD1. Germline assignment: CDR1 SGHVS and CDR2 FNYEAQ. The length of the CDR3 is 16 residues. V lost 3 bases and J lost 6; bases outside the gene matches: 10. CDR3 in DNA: TGTGCCAGCAGCTTGACAGGGCTATCCAACTATGAAAAACTGTTTTTT. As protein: CASSLTGLSNYEKLFF.

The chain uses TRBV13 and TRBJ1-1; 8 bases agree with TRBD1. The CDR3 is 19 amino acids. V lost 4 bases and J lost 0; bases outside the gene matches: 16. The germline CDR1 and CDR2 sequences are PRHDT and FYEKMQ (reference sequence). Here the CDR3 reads CASSSRDRFQPFLNTEAFF. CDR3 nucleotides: TGTGCCAGCAGCTCACGGGACAGGTTCCAACCCTTTCTGAACACTGAAGCTTTCTTT.

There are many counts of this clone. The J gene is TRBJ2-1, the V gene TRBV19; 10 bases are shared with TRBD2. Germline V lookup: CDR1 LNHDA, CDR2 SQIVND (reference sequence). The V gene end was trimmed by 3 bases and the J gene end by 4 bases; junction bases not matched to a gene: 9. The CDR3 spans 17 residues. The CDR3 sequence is CASSIYLAGDLYNEQFF. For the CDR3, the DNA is TGTGCCAGTAGTATTTACCTAGCGGGAGATCTATACAATGAGCAGTTCTTC.

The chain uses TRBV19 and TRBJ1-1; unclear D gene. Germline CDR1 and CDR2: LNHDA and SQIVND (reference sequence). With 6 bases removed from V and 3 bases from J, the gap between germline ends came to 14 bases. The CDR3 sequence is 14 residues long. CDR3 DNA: TGTGCCAGTAGCCCACGGGGTAAGGACACTGAAGCTTTCTTT. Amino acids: CASSPRGKDTEAFF.

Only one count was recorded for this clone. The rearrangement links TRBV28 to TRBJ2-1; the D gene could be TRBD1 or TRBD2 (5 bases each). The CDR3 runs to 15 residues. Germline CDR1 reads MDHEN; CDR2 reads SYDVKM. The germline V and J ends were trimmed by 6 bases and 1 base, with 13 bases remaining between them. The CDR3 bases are TGTGCCAGCAGCGCCTACTGGGGGTCCTACAATGAGCAGTTCTTC. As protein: CASSAYWGSYNEQFF.

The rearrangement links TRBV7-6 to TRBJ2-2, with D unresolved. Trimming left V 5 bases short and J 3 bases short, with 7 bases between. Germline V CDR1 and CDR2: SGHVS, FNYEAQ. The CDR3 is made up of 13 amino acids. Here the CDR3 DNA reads TGTGCCAGCAGCCCCTGGGACACCGGGGAGCTGTTTTTT. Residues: CASSPWDTGELFF.

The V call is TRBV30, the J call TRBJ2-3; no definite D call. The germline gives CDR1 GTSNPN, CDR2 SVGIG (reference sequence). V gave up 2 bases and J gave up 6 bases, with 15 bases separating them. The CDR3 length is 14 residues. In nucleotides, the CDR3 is TGTGCCTGGAGTCTAGGCCTTGATGGGGATACGCAGTATTTT. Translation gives CAWSLGLDGDTQYF.

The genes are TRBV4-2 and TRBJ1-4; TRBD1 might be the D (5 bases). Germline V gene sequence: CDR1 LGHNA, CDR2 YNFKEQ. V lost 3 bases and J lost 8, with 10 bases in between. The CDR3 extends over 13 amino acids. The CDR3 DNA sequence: TGTGCCAGCAGCCACGGAGGGGACGAAAAACTGTTTTTT. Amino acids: CASSHGGDEKLFF.

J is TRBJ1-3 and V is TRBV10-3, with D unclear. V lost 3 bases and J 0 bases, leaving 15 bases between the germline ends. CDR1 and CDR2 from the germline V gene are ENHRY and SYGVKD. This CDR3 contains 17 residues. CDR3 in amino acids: CAISDWLSSSSGNTIYF. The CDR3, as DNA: TGTGCCATCAGTGATTGGCTCAGTTCCAGCTCTGGAAACACCATATATTTT.

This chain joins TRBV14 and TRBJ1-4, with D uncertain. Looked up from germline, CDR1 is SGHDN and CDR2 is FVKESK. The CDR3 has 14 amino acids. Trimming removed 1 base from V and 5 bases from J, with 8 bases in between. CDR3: CASSQVGGNEKLFF. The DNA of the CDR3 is TGTGCCAGCAGCCAAGTCGGTGGGAATGAAAAACTGTTTTTT.

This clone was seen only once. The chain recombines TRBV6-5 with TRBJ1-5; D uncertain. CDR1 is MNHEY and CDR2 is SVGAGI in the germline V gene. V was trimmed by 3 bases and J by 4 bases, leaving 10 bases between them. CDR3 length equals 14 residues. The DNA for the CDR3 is TGTGCCAGCAGTTATGTGGGATCGAATCAGCCCCAGCATTTT. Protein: CASSYVGSNQPQHF.

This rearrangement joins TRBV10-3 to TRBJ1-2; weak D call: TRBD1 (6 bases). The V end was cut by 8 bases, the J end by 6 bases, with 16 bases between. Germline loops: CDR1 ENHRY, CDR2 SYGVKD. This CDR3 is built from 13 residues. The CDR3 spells CAILSTGTNGYTF. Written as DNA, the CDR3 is TGTGCCATCCTTTCTACAGGGACAAATGGCTACACCTTC.

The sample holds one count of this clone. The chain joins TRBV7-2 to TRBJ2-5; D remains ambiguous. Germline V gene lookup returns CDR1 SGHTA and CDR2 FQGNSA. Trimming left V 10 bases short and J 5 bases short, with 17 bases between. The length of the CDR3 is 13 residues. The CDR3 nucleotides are TGTGCCACCCGAGTAGGAGTCGGCGAGACCCAGTACTTC. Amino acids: CATRVGVGETQYF.

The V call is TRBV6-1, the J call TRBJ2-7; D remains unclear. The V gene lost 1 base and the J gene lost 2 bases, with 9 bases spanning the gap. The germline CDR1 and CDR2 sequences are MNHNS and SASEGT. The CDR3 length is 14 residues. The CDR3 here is CASSEVSSTYEQYF. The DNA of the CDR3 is TGTGCCAGCAGTGAAGTCAGTTCCACCTACGAGCAGTACTTC.

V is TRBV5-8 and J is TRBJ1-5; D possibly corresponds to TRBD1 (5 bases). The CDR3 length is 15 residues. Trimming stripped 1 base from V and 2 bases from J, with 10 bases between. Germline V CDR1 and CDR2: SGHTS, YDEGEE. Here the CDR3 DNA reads TGTGCCAGCAGCTTGCAGCAGGGCGGCAATCAGCCCCAGCATTTT. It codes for CASSLQQGGNQPQHF. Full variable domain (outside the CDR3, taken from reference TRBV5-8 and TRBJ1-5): EAGVTQSPTHLIKTRGQQATLRCSPISGHTSVYWYQQALGLGLQFLLWYDEGEERNRGNFPPRFSGRQFPNYSSELNVNALELEDSALYLCASSLQQGGNQPQHFGDGTRLSIL.

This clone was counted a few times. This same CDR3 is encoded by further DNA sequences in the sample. The CDR3 here is CAISESDRGYGYTF. DNA for the CDR3: TGTGCCATCAGTGAGTCCGACAGAGGCTATGGCTACACCTTC. This rearrangement joins TRBV10-3 to TRBJ1-2; D is perhaps TRBD1 (5 bases). The V gene's germline CDR1 is ENHRY and CDR2 SYGVKD. V was cut by 0 bases and J by 4 bases, with 9 bases left in between. The CDR3 sequence is 14 residues long.

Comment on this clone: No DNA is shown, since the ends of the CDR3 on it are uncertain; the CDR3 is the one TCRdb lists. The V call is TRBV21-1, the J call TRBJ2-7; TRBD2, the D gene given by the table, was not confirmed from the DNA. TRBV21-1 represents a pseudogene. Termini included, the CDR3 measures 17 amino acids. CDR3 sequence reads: CASRVVASGSQSYEQYF.

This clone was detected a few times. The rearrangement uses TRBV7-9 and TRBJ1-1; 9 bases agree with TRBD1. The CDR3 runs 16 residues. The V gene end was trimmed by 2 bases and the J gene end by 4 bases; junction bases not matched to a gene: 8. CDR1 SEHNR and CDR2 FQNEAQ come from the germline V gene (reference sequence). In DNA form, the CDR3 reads TGTGCCAGCAGCTTAACCGGGACAGGGCATGGCACTGAAGCTTTCTTT. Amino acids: CASSLTGTGHGTEAFF. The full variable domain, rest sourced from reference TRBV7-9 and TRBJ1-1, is DTGVSQNPRHKITKRGQNVTFRCDPISEHNRLYWYRQTLGQGPEFLTYFQNEAQLEKSRLLSDRFSAERPKGSFSTLEIQRTEQGDSAMYLCASSLTGTGHGTEAFFGQGTRLTVV.

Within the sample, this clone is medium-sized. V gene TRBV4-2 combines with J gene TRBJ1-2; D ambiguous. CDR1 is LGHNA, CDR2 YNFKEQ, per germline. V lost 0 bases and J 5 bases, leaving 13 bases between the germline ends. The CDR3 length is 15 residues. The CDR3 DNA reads TGTGCCAGCAGCCAAGATCCCAAAGCGGGTTATGGCTACACCTTC. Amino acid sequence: CASSQDPKAGYGYTF.

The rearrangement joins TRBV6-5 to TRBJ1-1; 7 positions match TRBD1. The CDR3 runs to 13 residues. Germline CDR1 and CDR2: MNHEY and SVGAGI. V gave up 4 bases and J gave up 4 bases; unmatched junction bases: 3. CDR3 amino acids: CASSFTGATEAFF. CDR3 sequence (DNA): TGTGCCAGCAGTTTTACAGGGGCCACTGAAGCTTTCTTT.

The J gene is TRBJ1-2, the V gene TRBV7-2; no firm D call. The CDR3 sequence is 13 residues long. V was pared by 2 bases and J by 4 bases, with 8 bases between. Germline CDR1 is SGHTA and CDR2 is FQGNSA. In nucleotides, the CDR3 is TGTGCCAGCAGCTTAAGCGCGGGCTATGGCTACACCTTC. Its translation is CASSLSAGYGYTF.

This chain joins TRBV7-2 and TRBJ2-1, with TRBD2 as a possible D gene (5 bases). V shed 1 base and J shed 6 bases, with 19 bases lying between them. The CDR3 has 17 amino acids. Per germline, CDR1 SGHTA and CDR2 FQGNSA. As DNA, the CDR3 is TGTGCCAGCAGCTTAGACTTTAGCAAAGGAGGTTCCAATGAGCAGTTCTTC. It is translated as CASSLDFSKGGSNEQFF.